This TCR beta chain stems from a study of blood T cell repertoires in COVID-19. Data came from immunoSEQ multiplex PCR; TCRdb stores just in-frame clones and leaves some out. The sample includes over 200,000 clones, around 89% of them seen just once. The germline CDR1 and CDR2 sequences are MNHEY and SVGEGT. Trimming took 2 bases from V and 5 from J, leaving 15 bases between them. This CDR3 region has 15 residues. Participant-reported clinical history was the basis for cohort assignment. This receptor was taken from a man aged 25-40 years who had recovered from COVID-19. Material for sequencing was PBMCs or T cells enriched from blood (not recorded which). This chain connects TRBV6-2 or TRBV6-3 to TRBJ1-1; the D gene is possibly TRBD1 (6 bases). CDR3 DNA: TGTGCCAGCAGTTACCTGAACAGGGTTCGGACTGAAGCTTTCTTT. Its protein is CASSYLNRVRTEAFF.